Below, one TCR beta chain is given with its context. The length of the CDR3 is 16 residues. Germline V gene data show CDR1 as MGHRA and CDR2 as YSYEKL. V trimming: 1 base; J trimming: 0 bases; junction bases outside the gene matches: 1. A second 7 to 11 cycle PCR used barcoded and J-beta primers. TCRdb reprocessed the 5' RACE reads with MiXCR, giving one entry per CDR3 protein. The sample includes nearly 1 million distinct CDR3 sequences, around 54% of them seen just once. The data were taken from a study of blood T cells in healthy people across ages. The source of this sequence is a woman aged 60 to 75 in good health. What was sequenced was blood. The V and J genes are TRBV4-1 and TRBJ2-2, with TRBD1 identical over 8 bases. The CDR3, as DNA: TGCGCCAGCAGCCAAGTACAGGGGGCGAACACCGGGGAGCTGTTTTTT. Translating it yields CASSQVQGANTGELFF.